This T cell receptor beta chain was recovered during a study of beta chain features in type 1 diabetes. The CDR3 length is 14 residues. V was trimmed by 7 bases and J by 5 bases, leaving 15 bases between them. Germline CDR1 and CDR2: LGHNA and YNFKEQ. The investigators reverse transcribed all of the isolated RNA, so they sequenced expressed TCRB transcripts. Data came from immunoSEQ multiplex PCR; TCRdb stores just in-frame clones and leaves some out. The top ten clones hold 0.9% to 1.2% of a sample with around 280,000 clones, 8% of them seen once. The clonotype comes from a young woman in good health. This chain connects TRBV4-2 to TRBJ2-1; D is possibly TRBD2 (7 bases). The sequenced sample was central memory CD4+ T cells from blood. In DNA form, the CDR3 reads TGTGCCAGCAACGAGAGGGGGGGCGACAATGAGCAGTTCTTC. Its translation is CASNERGGDNEQFF.